This entry lists 10 T cell receptor beta chains sequenced from one sample in a study of blood T cell repertoires in COVID-19. Here immunoSEQ multiplex PCR was the method, and the copy in TCRdb shows in-frame clones only, minus some. The sample has tens of thousands of clones, 80% to 90% seen once. Sequencing was performed on peripheral blood. The receptor source for this set is a man between 45 and 60 years old with active COVID-19.

In its sample, this clone was seen once. The chain has TRBV2 and TRBJ1-2; 9 bases align to TRBD1. The CDR3 is 13 residues long. Germline trimming cut 8 bases from V and 6 bases from J; bases unmatched to any gene: 7. The germline gives CDR1 SNHLY, CDR2 FYNNEI. CDR3 DNA: TGTGCCAGCGCTTCCGGGACAGGGCATGGCTACACCTTC. Its translation is CASASGTGHGYTF.

This clone showed up just once. The chain's CDR3 is CALPKGPAGEQFF. CDR3 nucleotides: TGTGCCTTACCAAAGGGGCCGGCAGGTGAGCAGTTCTTC. This chain connects TRBV30 to TRBJ2-1; D may be TRBD1 (5 bases). CDR1 is GTSNPN and CDR2 is SVGIG in the germline V gene (reference sequence). Trimming removed 7 bases at V and 9 bases at J, with 19 bases between. The CDR3 spans 13 residues.

This chain connects TRBV3-1 (or the pseudogene TRBV3-2) to TRBJ2-1; 11 nucleotides agree with TRBD2. Germline trimming cut 6 bases from V and 3 bases from J; bases unmatched to any gene: 10. Germline CDR1 reads LGHDT; CDR2 reads YNNKEL (reference sequence). This CDR3 region has 17 residues. The CDR3 nucleotides are TGTGCCAGCAGTCCGACTCCGACTAGCGGGGTCTACAATGAGCAGTTCTTC. Translating it yields CASSPTPTSGVYNEQFF.

This clone was seen once. The rearrangement links TRBV28 to TRBJ2-7, with TRBD1 matching over 9 bases. CDR1 MDHEN and CDR2 SYDVKM come from the germline V gene. CDR3 size: 17 residues. Trimming at V came to 10 bases and at J to 5 bases, leaving 21 bases not matched to a gene. The DNA for the CDR3 is TGTGCCACCGCGCCTACCCCCCCCGGGACAGGGTCCCACGAGCAGTACTTC. It is translated as CATAPTPPGTGSHEQYF.

Here the CDR3 DNA reads TGTGCCAGCAGCTTGGGGGATTGGACAGGGGGCTACGAGCAGTACTTC. It is translated as CASSLGDWTGGYEQYF. V and J are TRBV5-4 and TRBJ2-7; 10 nucleotides line up with TRBD1. V lost 0 bases, J lost 3 bases, and 6 bases stayed unmatched. This CDR3 has 16 residues. The germline V gene has CDR1 SGHNT and CDR2 YYREEE (reference sequence).

The gene calls are TRBV7-2 and TRBJ2-3; TRBD1 aligns across 9 bases. From germline, CDR1 is SGHTA and CDR2 FQGNSA. The CDR3 spans 14 residues. J was trimmed by 1 base and V by 5 bases; bases with no gene match: 1. CDR3 DNA: TGTGCCAGCAGCAGGGACAGGGGCACAGATACGCAGTATTTT. It yields the protein CASSRDRGTDTQYF.

The V and J genes are TRBV28 and TRBJ2-4, with a weak D call TRBD2 (6 bases). V was trimmed by 3 bases and J by 0 bases, leaving 24 bases between them. Germline V gene lookup returns CDR1 MDHEN and CDR2 SYDVKM. This CDR3 has 20 amino acids. DNA of the CDR3: TGTGCCAGCAGTTTCTTGGCGGGGCAGGTAGGAAACCTAGCCAAAAACATTCAGTACTTC. This encodes CASSFLAGQVGNLAKNIQYF.

The rearrangement joins TRBV28 to TRBJ1-1; D unclear. The CDR3 spans 12 residues. V lost 6 bases and J lost 6, with 11 bases in between. The germline V gene encodes CDR1 MDHEN and CDR2 SYDVKM. CDR3 region: CASRTPLAEAFF. The CDR3 DNA is TGTGCCAGCAGAACTCCCCTCGCTGAAGCTTTCTTT. The entire variable domain, with the rest obtained from reference TRBV28 and TRBJ1-1, is as follows: DVKVTQSSRYLVKRTGEKVFLECVQDMDHENMFWYRQDPGLGLRLIYFSYDVKMKEKGDIPEGYSVSREKKERFSLILESASTNQTSMYLCASRTPLAEAFFGQGTRLTVV.

The genes are TRBV19 and TRBJ2-3, with D tentatively TRBD1 (5 bases). Germline values: CDR1 LNHDA, CDR2 SQIVND (reference sequence). This CDR3 region has 16 residues. V lost 5 bases, J lost 4 bases, and 19 bases lay in between. Here the CDR3 reads CASSGNRIYGADTQYF. The CDR3 DNA reads TGTGCCAGTAGTGGAAACAGGATCTATGGGGCAGATACGCAGTATTTT. Drawing the rest from reference TRBV19 and TRBJ2-3, the complete variable domain is DGGITQSPKYLFRKEGQNVTLSCEQNLNHDAMYWYRQDPGQGLRLIYYSQIVNDFQKGDIAEGYSVSREKKESFPLTVTSAQKNPTAFYLCASSGNRIYGADTQYFGPGTRLTVL.

This chain links TRBV18 with TRBJ2-7, with a weak D call TRBD2 (5 bases). Trimming cost V 0 bases and J 4 bases, with 10 bases left between them. The CDR3 consists of 14 residues. The germline gives CDR1 KGHSH, CDR2 LQKENI. This CDR3 reads CASSPPSEGYEQYF. In nucleotides, the CDR3 is TGTGCCAGCTCACCACCTAGTGAGGGTTACGAGCAGTACTTC.